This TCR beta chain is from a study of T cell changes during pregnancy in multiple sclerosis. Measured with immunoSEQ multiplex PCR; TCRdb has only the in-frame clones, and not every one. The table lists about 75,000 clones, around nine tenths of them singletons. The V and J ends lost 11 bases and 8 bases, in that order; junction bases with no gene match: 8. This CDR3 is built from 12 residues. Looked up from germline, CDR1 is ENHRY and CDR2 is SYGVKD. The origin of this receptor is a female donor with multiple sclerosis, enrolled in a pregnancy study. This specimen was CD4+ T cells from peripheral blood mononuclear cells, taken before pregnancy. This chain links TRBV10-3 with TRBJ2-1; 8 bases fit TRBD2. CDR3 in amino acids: CASTGGSYEQFF. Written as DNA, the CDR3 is TGTGCCTCCACGGGGGGGTCCTATGAGCAGTTCTTC.